This record looks at one TCR beta chain sequence and its context. Its antigen is not identified. CDR1 is MNHEY, CDR2 SVGEGT, per germline. The CDR3 sequence is 15 residues long. The V segment lost 8 bases and the J segment 0 bases; nucleotides outside the gene matches: 7. TCRdb used MiXCR to reprocess the reads, holding one entry per CDR3 protein. The data contain nearly 700,000 distinct CDR3 sequences, roughly 36% of them singletons. This entry belongs to a study of T cell repertoires in cytomegalovirus infection. This chain connects TRBV6-2 or TRBV6-3 to TRBJ1-5; 7 bases agree with TRBD1. This sequence was found in a human donor in good health (CMV status not recorded). Some clones in this sample may be carry-over from other donors' samples. The sample in question was cultured PBMCs, obtained from culture after CMV antigen stimulation. DNA of the CDR3: TGTGCCAGCTTGCGACAGGGATATAGCAATCAGCCCCAGCATTTT. Protein product: CASLRQGYSNQPQHF.